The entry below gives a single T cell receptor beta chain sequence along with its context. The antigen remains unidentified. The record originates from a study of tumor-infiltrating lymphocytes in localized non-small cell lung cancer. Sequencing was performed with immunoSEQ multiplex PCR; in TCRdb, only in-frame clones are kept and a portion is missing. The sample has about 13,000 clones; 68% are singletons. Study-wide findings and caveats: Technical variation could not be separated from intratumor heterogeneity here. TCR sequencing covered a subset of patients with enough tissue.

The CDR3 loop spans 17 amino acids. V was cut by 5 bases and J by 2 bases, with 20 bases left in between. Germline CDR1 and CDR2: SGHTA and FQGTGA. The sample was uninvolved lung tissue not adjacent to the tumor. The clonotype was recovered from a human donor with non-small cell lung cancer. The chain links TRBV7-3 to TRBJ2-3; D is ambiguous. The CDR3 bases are TGTGCCAGCAGCCCCTCCGGTTCACGGAGACTCACAGATACGCAGTATTTT. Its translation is CASSPSGSRRLTDTQYF.